The T cell receptor (beta chain) described here comes from a study of cytomegalovirus exposure and HLA in healthy donors. As for the study in general: There were about 86 million unique TCRs (from HLA-typed donors) in an early data release.

Vbeta (60) and Jbeta (13) primers were used in the PCR. Sequenced by immunoSEQ multiplex PCR; TCRdb stores in-frame clones only, minus some. The sample holds some 170,000 clones, roughly 79% seen once. CDR3 length: 13 amino acids. CDR1 is MNHEY and CDR2 is SVGAGI in the germline V gene. As for this clone: Its antigen is not identified. A read error may produce the germline difference seen at one junction end.

Notes on the study in general: Indistinguishable V segments, including TRBV6-2 and TRBV6-3, were excluded.

The sample was PBMCs. The chain combines TRBV6-5 with TRBJ1-2; no reliable D call. The TCR was taken from a woman younger than 35 in good health and CMV-seropositive. CDR3 in DNA: TGTGCCAGCAGTTTTGACTTGTACTACGGCTACACCTTC. Translating gives CASSFDLYYGYTF.